These T cell receptor beta chains were read from a single sample in a study of blood T cell repertoires in COVID-19. Using immunoSEQ multiplex PCR, the repertoire was profiled, and TCRdb retains in-frame clones only, with some absent. This repertoire shows around 500,000 clones, over 75% found once; its top ten account for about 2%. Input material: PBMCs or T cells enriched from blood (not recorded which). The receptors stem from a woman in her thirties or forties who had recovered from COVID-19. The CDR3 runs from the conserved cysteine through the conserved F or W. A D gene is named only where the DNA matches it firmly. Rows give clone size only sometimes, using once, few, many, or a class for an expanded clone.

TRBJ1-3 . TRBV7-2 . CASSSDSSSGNTIYF TGTGCCAGCAGCTCTGACTCTAGCTCTGGAAACACCATATATTTT
TRBJ2-7 . TRBV5-4 few CASSLRQGTDEQYF TGTGCCAGCAGCTTAAGGCAGGGGACGGACGAGCAGTACTTC
TRBJ2-5 TRBD1 TRBV11-3 . CASSLGQGRETQYF TGTGCCAGCAGCTTAGGACAGGGACGGGAGACCCAGTACTTC
TRBJ2-1 TRBD2 TRBV7-9 . CASSFRHPGDYYNEQFF TGTGCCAGCAGCTTTCGACACCCGGGGGACTACTACAATGAGCAGTTCTTC
TRBJ1-1 TRBD1 TRBV4-2 . CASSHSGTGGFTEAFF TGTGCCAGCAGCCATTCCGGGACAGGGGGCTTCACTGAAGCTTTCTTT
TRBJ2-1 . TRBV9 once CASSPQGIAGSYNEQFF TGTGCCAGCAGCCCACAAGGGATCGCGGGATCTTACAATGAGCAGTTCTTC
TRBJ1-6 TRBD1 TRBV5-6 . CASSLDTGQGNSPLHF TGTGCCAGCAGCTTGGACACCGGACAGGGGAATTCACCCCTCCACTTT
TRBJ2-1 TRBD1 TRBV7-2 once CASSLATGAYNEQFF TGTGCCAGCAGCTTGGCGACAGGGGCTTACAATGAGCAGTTCTTC
TRBJ2-1 TRBD2 TRBV24-1 . CATSVSGRGYNEQFF TGTGCCACCAGTGTTAGCGGGAGAGGTTACAATGAGCAGTTCTTC
TRBJ1-2 . TRBV19 once CASSGTRVYGYTF TGTGCCAGTAGTGGTACCAGGGTCTATGGCTACACCTTC
TRBJ2-1 TRBD2 TRBV10-2 . CASSEVAGAYNEQFF TGCGCCAGCAGTGAGGTAGCGGGAGCCTACAATGAGCAGTTCTTC
TRBJ2-7 . TRBV2 . CASSVQKLSSVPYEQYF TGTGCCAGCAGTGTCCAGAAACTATCTAGCGTTCCCTACGAGCAGTACTTC
TRBJ1-2 . TRBV11-3 . CASSLDGGTPNYGYTF TGTGCCAGCAGCTTAGATGGGGGGACCCCGAACTATGGCTACACCTTC
TRBJ1-3 . TRBV15 . CATKWGGGNTIYF TGTGCCACCAAGTGGGGAGGGGGAAACACCATATATTTT
TRBJ1-1 TRBD1 TRBV19 . CASSRGQGIVAEAFF TGTGCCAGTAGTAGAGGACAGGGGATCGTCGCTGAAGCTTTCTTT
TRBJ2-7 . TRBV3-1/TRBV3-2 . CASSHGLGSYEQYF TGTGCCAGCAGCCACGGACTGGGCTCCTACGAGCAGTACTTC
TRBJ1-1 TRBD1 TRBV10-3 . CAISDLDRAATEAFF TGTGCCATCAGTGACCTAGACAGGGCAGCCACTGAAGCTTTCTTT
TRBJ2-3 . TRBV5-4 . CASSLEGQQRTDTQYF TGTGCCAGCAGCCTGGAGGGACAGCAACGCACAGATACGCAGTATTTT
TRBJ2-4 . TRBV7-2 . CASSLGHSKNIQYF TGTGCCAGCAGCTTAGGTCACAGCAAAAACATTCAGTACTTC
TRBJ1-6 TRBD1 TRBV9 . CASSVRTGGDSPLHF TGTGCCAGCAGCGTAAGGACAGGGGGCGATTCACCCCTCCACTTT
TRBJ1-3 TRBD1 TRBV18 . CASSPTQGGYGNTIYF TGTGCCAGCTCACCGACCCAGGGGGGCTATGGAAACACCATATATTTT
TRBJ1-1 . TRBV6-5 once CASSYSRQYTEAFF TGTGCCAGCAGTTACTCGAGACAGTACACTGAAGCTTTCTTT